What follows are 10 T cell receptor beta chains derived from one specimen sequenced in a study of cytomegalovirus exposure and HLA in healthy donors. The data were produced by immunoSEQ multiplex PCR, yet TCRdb's version contains in-frame clones alone and is incomplete. Of more than 60,000 clones in the sample, just over 95% were seen once. The sequenced sample consisted of PBMCs. The source of these receptors is a woman between 18 and 30 years old in good health and CMV-seropositive.

The chain is built from TRBV7-2 and TRBJ2-7; TRBD1 aligns across 9 bases. The V segment lost 9 bases and the J segment 3 bases; nucleotides outside the gene matches: 12. Germline assignment: CDR1 SGHTA and CDR2 FQGNSA. The CDR3 spans 15 residues. As DNA, the CDR3 is TGTGCCAGTAGCCCAACCGGGACAGGGCACTACGAGCAGTACTTC. This encodes CASSPTGTGHYEQYF. Combining the CDR3 with reference TRBV7-2 and TRBJ2-7 gives the whole variable domain GAGVSQSPSNKVTEKGKDVELRCDPISGHTALYWYRQSLGQGLEFLIYFQGNSAPDKSGLPSDRFSAERTGGSVSTLTIQRTQQEDSAVYLCASSPTGTGHYEQYFGPGTRLTVT.

The rearrangement joins TRBV11-1 to TRBJ2-1, with TRBD2 matching 7 bases. Germline values: CDR1 SGHAT, CDR2 FQDESV (reference sequence). The CDR3 length is 14 residues. The V segment lost 4 bases and the J segment 9 bases; nucleotides outside the gene matches: 9. The CDR3 coding sequence is TGTGCCAGCAGCTATCTTCGGGAGGTCGGTGAGCAGTTCTTC. This codes for CASSYLREVGEQFF.

The chain links TRBV9 to TRBJ2-7; 7 nucleotides agree with TRBD2. Trimming cost V 0 bases and J 4 bases; bases outside gene matches: 4. Per the germline V gene, CDR1 is SGDLS and CDR2 is YYNGEE. The CDR3 runs 14 residues. The CDR3 region is CASSVGGGEYEQYF. The CDR3 nucleotides read TGTGCCAGCAGCGTAGGGGGGGGTGAGTACGAGCAGTACTTC. Full variable domain (outside the CDR3, taken from reference TRBV9 and TRBJ2-7): DSGVTQTPKHLITATGQRVTLRCSPRSGDLSVYWYQQSLDQGLQFLIQYYNGEERAKGNILERFSAQQFPDLHSELNLSSLELGDSALYFCASSVGGGEYEQYFGPGTRLTVT.

This chain connects TRBV2 to TRBJ2-3; the D gene is possibly TRBD2 (6 bases). Germline V gives CDR1 SNHLY, CDR2 FYNNEI. The CDR3 runs to 15 residues. V was cut by 7 bases and J by 6 bases, with 20 bases left in between. The CDR3 DNA reads as TGTGCCAGCAACGGGCTACGGAGGGTCGTTGATACGCAGTATTTT. It specifies CASNGLRRVVDTQYF.

The chain's CDR3 is CASSLAGGPGETQYF. The CDR3 DNA follows: TGCGCCAGCAGCTTGGCCGGGGGGCCGGGAGAGACCCAGTACTTC. The V gene is TRBV5-1, the J gene TRBJ2-5; D might be TRBD2 (7 bases). Per germline, CDR1 SGHRS and CDR2 YFSETQ. The CDR3 length is 15 residues. Trimming took off 0 bases at V and 4 bases at J, with 13 bases between the two ends.

The chain joins TRBV19 to TRBJ2-3, with 9 bases fitting TRBD2. The germline CDR1 and CDR2 sequences are LNHDA and SQIVND (reference sequence). The J segment lost 4 bases and the V segment lost 6 bases, leaving 5 bases of the junction unmatched. CDR3 length equals 14 residues. The CDR3 nucleotides are TGTGCCAGTAGACTAGCGGGCGGGGCAGATACGCAGTATTTT. Residues: CASRLAGGADTQYF.

The CDR3 bases are TGTGCCAGCAGTGAAGCGCGGGGACTAGCGGGAAGTGAGACCCAGTACTTC. The encoded protein is CASSEARGLAGSETQYF. The rearrangement uses TRBV6-1 and TRBJ2-5, with 13 bases aligning to TRBD2. Germline V gives CDR1 MNHNS, CDR2 SASEGT. J was trimmed by 5 bases and V by 0 bases; bases with no gene match: 6. The CDR3 covers 17 residues.

The chain is built from TRBV5-1 and TRBJ1-1; 9 bases fit TRBD1. Germline CDR1 reads SGHRS; CDR2 reads YFSETQ. The V segment lost 2 bases and the J segment 6 bases; nucleotides outside the gene matches: 5. This CDR3 has 14 amino acids. Here the CDR3 DNA reads TGCGCCAGCAGCTTAACAGGGGGCAGCGCTGAAGCTTTCTTT. Translation: CASSLTGGSAEAFF.

A single count supports this clone. The chain recombines TRBV27 with TRBJ2-1; 8 bases fit TRBD1. This CDR3 has 16 residues. J was trimmed by 0 bases and V by 8 bases; bases with no gene match: 9. Germline-derived CDR1 and CDR2 are MNHEY and SMNVEV (reference sequence). The CDR3 DNA reads TGTGCCAGCTCCAGGACAGGGAGCGTCTCCTACAATGAGCAGTTCTTC. The encoded protein is CASSRTGSVSYNEQFF.

The chain combines TRBV29-1 with TRBJ2-3; 10 bases fit TRBD1. CDR3 size: 16 residues. J was trimmed by 4 bases and V by 5 bases; bases with no gene match: 12. Germline CDR1 and CDR2: SQVTM and ANQGSEA. In DNA form, the CDR3 reads TGCAGCGTTTCCCCCCCCCGACAGGGGGCTGCAGATACGCAGTATTTT. Protein product: CSVSPPRQGAADTQYF.